This entry lists 23 T cell receptor beta chains sequenced from one sample in a study of T cells in Graves' hyperthyroidism and ophthalmopathy. The CDR3 regions of TCR beta were amplified from RNA transcripts. First-round RT-PCR of the TCR CDR3 relied on the HTBI primer set. Via MiXCR, TCRdb re-called the multiplex PCR reads, giving one row per CDR3 protein. The data show 660,000 or so distinct CDR3 sequences, under 25% seen once. Sequenced sample: blood. These receptors all come from a man younger than 40 with Graves' ophthalmopathy.

V usage is TRBV4-2 and J usage is TRBJ2-3, with 9 nucleotides matching TRBD2. The CDR3 loop spans 17 amino acids. In germline, CDR1 is LGHNA, CDR2 YNFKEQ. V was pared by 2 bases and J by 6 bases, with 12 bases of the junction left unmatched. The CDR3 sequence: CASSQLGGRARWDTQYF. The CDR3 coding sequence is TGTGCCAGCAGCCAACTTGGCGGGAGGGCCCGTTGGGATACGCAGTATTTT.

The V and J genes are TRBV28 and TRBJ2-1, with TRBD1 as a possible D gene (6 bases). The CDR3 has 11 residues. Trimming cost V 9 bases and J 7 bases, with 10 bases left between them. Germline V gene sequence: CDR1 MDHEN, CDR2 SYDVKM. CDR3 protein: CASYRANEQFF. The CDR3 nucleotides read TGTGCCAGTTACAGGGCGAATGAGCAGTTCTTC.

The chain links TRBV11-2 to TRBJ2-1; TRBD2 might be the D (6 bases). The CDR3 runs to 15 residues. Trimming pared 5 bases from V and 5 bases from J, leaving 16 bases between. Germline CDR1 is SGHAT and CDR2 is FQNNGV. DNA for the CDR3: TGTGCCAGCAGCCGCACGGGACTCCGCGACAATGAGCAGTTCTTC. Amino acid sequence: CASSRTGLRDNEQFF.

This clonotype was counted many times. CDR3 coding DNA: TGTGCCAGCTCACCGGGGGAGGATGGCTACACCTTC. Protein sequence: CASSPGEDGYTF. The rearrangement links TRBV18 to TRBJ1-2; D perhaps matches TRBD1 (5 bases). The CDR3 consists of 12 residues. CDR1 and CDR2 from the germline V gene are KGHSH and LQKENI. Trimming left V 3 bases short and J 6 bases short, with 8 bases between.

The chain employs TRBV5-1 and TRBJ2-5, with D unclear. The V end was cut by 4 bases, the J end by 5 bases, with 12 bases between. The germline gives CDR1 SGHRS, CDR2 YFSETQ. The CDR3 totals 13 residues. The CDR3 nucleotides are TGCGCCAGCAGCCCTGCAACTGGTGAGACCCAGTACTTC. As protein: CASSPATGETQYF.

The V gene is TRBV7-9, the J gene TRBJ1-4; unclear D gene. The ends were cut back, 5 bases at V and 4 bases at J, with 14 bases in the middle. The germline V gene has CDR1 SEHNR and CDR2 FQNEAQ (reference sequence). This CDR3 contains 15 residues. This chain's CDR3 is CASSLGAANNEKLFF. As DNA, the CDR3 is TGTGCCAGCAGCCTCGGAGCGGCGAATAATGAAAAACTGTTTTTT.

A few counts support this clonotype. The J gene is TRBJ2-1, the V gene TRBV7-9; no reliable D call. The CDR3 length is 14 residues. Germline CDR1 reads SEHNR; CDR2 reads FQNEAQ (reference sequence). V was clipped by 2 bases and J by 4 bases, with 9 bases between them. The chain's CDR3 is CASSLRVGYNEQFF. CDR3 DNA sequence: TGTGCCAGCAGCTTAAGGGTGGGTTACAATGAGCAGTTCTTC.

The V gene is TRBV6-1, the J gene TRBJ2-2; weak D call: TRBD1 (6 bases). V dropped 6 bases and J dropped 1 base, with 9 bases sitting between them. This CDR3 region has 14 residues. The germline V gene has CDR1 MNHNS and CDR2 SASEGT. CDR3 protein: CASSRTENTGELFF. The DNA of the CDR3 is TGTGCCAGCAGCCGGACAGAGAACACCGGGGAGCTGTTTTTT.

This clonotype was observed many times. The rearrangement links TRBV7-2 to TRBJ2-1; D gene uncertain. The CDR3 totals 11 residues. V was pared by 8 bases and J by 8 bases, with 10 bases between. CDR1 and CDR2 (germline): SGHTA, FQGNSA. For the CDR3, the DNA is TGTGCCAGCGGATTCCTGGATGAGCAGTTCTTC. This translates into CASGFLDEQFF.

The chain has TRBV28 and TRBJ2-3, with 8 bases lining up with TRBD1. The CDR3 has 12 residues. J was trimmed by 11 bases and V by 8 bases; bases with no gene match: 9. Germline values: CDR1 MDHEN, CDR2 SYDVKM. This CDR3 is CASGRGQARQYF. The CDR3 bases are TGTGCCAGCGGAAGGGGACAGGCGCGGCAGTATTTT. The full variable domain, its missing parts supplied by reference TRBV28 and TRBJ2-3, is DVKVTQSSRYLVKRTGEKVFLECVQDMDHENMFWYRQDPGLGLRLIYFSYDVKMKEKGDIPEGYSVSREKKERFSLILESASTNQTSMYLCASGRGQARQYFGPGTRLTVL.

The chain links TRBV2 to TRBJ2-1, with TRBD1 identical over 7 bases. The V segment lost 6 bases and the J segment 9 bases; nucleotides outside the gene matches: 5. The CDR3 loop spans 12 amino acids. From germline, CDR1 is SNHLY and CDR2 FYNNEI. CDR3 sequence reads: CASRRQGGEQFF. The CDR3 DNA is TGTGCCAGCAGACGACAGGGTGGTGAGCAGTTCTTC.

As to this clonotype: A much larger clonotype is one base distant, so this may be a read error. This chain connects TRBV7-2 to TRBJ2-7, with 8 nucleotides matching TRBD1. The trim removed 5 bases at V and 6 bases at J, leaving 9 bases unmatched. The length of the CDR3 is 14 residues. Germline V gene sequence: CDR1 SGHTA, CDR2 FQGNSA. CDR3 sequence (DNA): TGTGCCAGCAGCCCCCGGCGGGACAGGAGCGAGCAGTACTTC. Translation gives CASSPRRDRSEQYF.

This clonotype was picked up many times. The chain couples TRBV7-9 to TRBJ2-3; D may match TRBD1 or TRBD2 (5 bases each). Looked up from germline, CDR1 is SEHNR and CDR2 is FQNEAQ (reference sequence). Trimming took off 5 bases at V and 3 bases at J, with 12 bases between the two ends. There are 14 residues in the CDR3. For the CDR3, the DNA is TGTGCCAGCAGCCTCCGAGGGACGACAGATACGCAGTATTTT. It translates to CASSLRGTTDTQYF.

The chain couples TRBV6-1 to TRBJ2-7; D unresolved. V dropped 2 bases and J dropped 9 bases, with 11 bases sitting between them. The CDR3 runs to 12 residues. Per the germline V gene, CDR1 is MNHNS and CDR2 is SASEGT. The DNA of the CDR3 is TGTGCCAGCAGTGAACCTATACGTCCGCAGTACTTC. Protein: CASSEPIRPQYF.

This clonotype was recorded a few times. This sequence joins TRBV5-4 and TRBJ2-3, with TRBD1 matching 7 bases. The CDR3 extends over 15 amino acids. Germline CDR1 reads SGHNT; CDR2 reads YYREEE (reference sequence). V lost 6 bases to trimming and J lost 6 bases; unmatched junction nucleotides: 13. The CDR3 loop reads CASKVKGARSDTQYF. For the CDR3, the DNA is TGTGCCAGCAAAGTAAAGGGGGCTCGCTCGGATACGCAGTATTTT.

The J gene is TRBJ2-4, the V gene TRBV6-2 or TRBV6-3; D is possibly TRBD1 (5 bases). Trimming pared 5 bases from V and 8 bases from J, leaving 19 bases between. The CDR3 runs to 15 residues. Looked up from germline, CDR1 is MNHEY and CDR2 is SVGEGT. The CDR3 is CASSADTGDRDIQYF. CDR3 nucleotides: TGTGCCAGCAGTGCCGATACAGGAGACAGAGACATTCAGTACTTC.

The table lists this clonotype with a few counts. V gene TRBV30 combines with J gene TRBJ1-5; D call uncertain. V dropped 2 bases and J dropped 5 bases, with 13 bases sitting between them. The CDR3 is 14 amino acids. Germline CDR1 and CDR2: GTSNPN and SVGIG (reference sequence). The CDR3 region is CAWSQVASDQPQHF. The CDR3 DNA is TGTGCCTGGAGTCAGGTAGCGTCTGATCAGCCCCAGCATTTT. Based on the CDR3 plus reference TRBV30 and TRBJ1-5, the full variable domain is SQTIHQWPATLVQPVGSPLSLECTVEGTSNPNLYWYRQAAGRGLQLLFYSVGIGQISSEVPQNLSASRPQDRQFILSSKKLLLSDSGFYLCAWSQVASDQPQHFGDGTRLSIL.

The chain is built from TRBV3-1 and TRBJ2-7; D call uncertain. The V end lost 1 base, the J end lost 6 bases, and 7 bases lay between the germline ends. In germline, CDR1 is LGHDT, CDR2 YNNKEL (reference sequence). The CDR3 extends over 12 amino acids. The CDR3, as DNA: TGTGCCAGCAGCCAAGTAACTCGCGAGCAGTACTTC. Protein product: CASSQVTREQYF.

This clonotype was picked up a small number of times. The J gene is TRBJ2-5, the V gene TRBV5-1; the D is unclear. The germline CDR1 and CDR2 sequences are SGHRS and YFSETQ. The V end lost 0 bases, the J end lost 5 bases, and 8 bases lay between the germline ends. The CDR3 runs 13 residues. The CDR3 here is CASSLVVGETQYF. Written as DNA, the CDR3 is TGCGCCAGCAGCTTGGTTGTGGGGGAGACCCAGTACTTC.

This clonotype has at least ten counts. The J gene is TRBJ1-2, the V gene TRBV7-2; TRBD1 matches at 8 bases. CDR3 length: 14 residues. After removal of 5 bases from V and 5 bases from J, the junction contained 7 bases not matched to a gene. Germline V lookup: CDR1 SGHTA, CDR2 FQGNSA. Written as DNA, the CDR3 is TGTGCCAGCAGCATGACAGGGGAATGGTATGGCTACACCTTC. This codes for CASSMTGEWYGYTF. Looking up the rest from reference TRBV7-2 and TRBJ1-2 gives the full variable domain: GAGVSQSPSNKVTEKGKDVELRCDPISGHTALYWYRQSLGQGLEFLIYFQGNSAPDKSGLPSDRFSAERTGGSVSTLTIQRTQQEDSAVYLCASSMTGEWYGYTFGSGTRLTVV.

The chain combines TRBV15 with TRBJ2-7, with D possibly being TRBD2 (5 bases). Trimming stripped 5 bases from V and 4 bases from J, with 15 bases between. Germline CDR1 reads LNHNV; CDR2 reads YYDKDF (reference sequence). The CDR3 contains 14 residues. DNA for the CDR3: TGTGCCACCAGCCCCGTGGAGGTTGAGTACGAGCAGTACTTC. Translating it yields CATSPVEVEYEQYF.

The chain carries TRBV7-9 and TRBJ2-3, with D perhaps TRBD2 (6 bases). The CDR3 extends over 15 amino acids. With 2 bases removed from V and 4 bases from J, the gap between germline ends came to 13 bases. Germline CDR1 and CDR2: SEHNR and FQNEAQ (reference sequence). The CDR3 loop is CASSLSSESADTQYF. CDR3 sequence (DNA): TGTGCCAGCAGCTTATCTAGCGAGTCTGCAGATACGCAGTATTTT.

This clonotype was seen ten or more times. The chain uses TRBV11-2 and TRBJ1-5; D uncertain. This CDR3 comprises 13 residues. Germline V gene lookup returns CDR1 SGHAT and CDR2 FQNNGV. V was shortened by 0 bases and J by 4 bases, with 4 bases between the two germline ends. The CDR3 reads CASSLERNQPQHF. CDR3 sequence (DNA): TGTGCCAGCAGCTTAGAACGGAATCAGCCCCAGCATTTT.